These T cell receptor beta chains were read from a single sample in a study of human T cells and chemical hapten exposure. TCRdb used MiXCR to reprocess the RACE reads, holding one entry per CDR3 protein. Among roughly 80,000 distinct CDR3 sequences listed, 13% to 15% were seen once. This sample comprised whole blood, obtained in connection with sensitization to the hapten diphenylcyclopropenone (DPC). The receptors derive from a woman in her 50s with alopecia areata. Some clones in this sample may be carry-over from other donors' samples. CDR3s leave out the opening cysteine and the closing phenylalanine or tryptophan.

>TRBV6-6|TRBJ1-4
ASSLDRVRTNEKLF
>TRBV29-1|TRBJ1-1
SVAPRDEAF
>TRBV10-3|TRBJ2-7
AAAGTSSYEQY
>TRBV28|TRBJ2-1
ASSLPGVRGHNEQF
>TRBV28|TRBJ2-7
ASWGQTSSYEQY
>TRBV11-2|TRBJ2-4
ASSFTGDRNIQY
>TRBV2|TRBJ1-5
ASSEVQGGPQH
>TRBV3-1|TRBJ1-5
ASSPPGGGNQPQH
>TRBV5-1|TRBJ2-5
ASSLTLAGGRETQY
>TRBV2|TRBJ2-2
ASSWGPNTGELF
>TRBV5-5|TRBJ2-7
ASSHGTGDYEQY
>TRBV24-1|TRBJ1-5
ATSDSQGYH
>TRBV19|TRBJ2-7
ASTGSGYEQY
>TRBV7-2|TRBJ2-3
ASSLSSGRLDTQY
>TRBV20-1|TRBJ2-7
SARSGQTSEQY
>TRBV12-3/TRBV12-4|TRBJ2-3
ASSSSSGGTPDTQY
>TRBV3-1|TRBJ2-3
ASSQVQDTQY
>TRBV28|TRBJ2-7
ASSLIAGGPYEQY
>TRBV21-1|TRBJ2-2
ASSKASGQGATTGELF
>TRBV29-1|TRBJ1-2
SVVRTATSNGYT
>TRBV4-2|TRBJ2-3
ASSQVLAGSVLDTDTQY
>TRBV5-1|TRBJ2-7
ASSFPARDEQY
>TRBV4-3|TRBJ2-5
ASSQVLGLAGAQETQY
>TRBV6-1|TRBJ2-7
ASSEARAGGVQSYEQY
>TRBV9|TRBJ2-3
ASSVDTGLGTDTQY
>TRBV20-1|TRBJ2-1
SAKSTSPPYNEQF
>TRBV11-2|TRBJ2-5
ASSLDFGEQETQY
>TRBV10-3|TRBJ2-1
AITALAGGPNEQF
>TRBV4-2|TRBJ2-5
ASSQVTSGRQETQY
>TRBV28|TRBJ2-5
ASSTLAPQETQY
>TRBV20-1|TRBJ2-3
SARAWGSGADTQY
>TRBV30|TRBJ2-3
AWTLGSAADTQY
>TRBV3-1|TRBJ2-7
ASSQDSGLAGVLY
>TRBV28|TRBJ1-2
ASKRTINTNYGYT
>TRBV30|TRBJ1-3
AWNRATTAGNTIY
>TRBV12-3/TRBV12-4|TRBJ2-3
ASSGGTSGGTDTQY
>TRBV5-1|TRBJ2-5
ASSLGDRDQETQY
>TRBV29-1|TRBJ2-5
SVRWTGGETQY
>TRBV7-2|TRBJ2-1
ASSRSRNNEQF
>TRBV7-8|TRBJ1-1
ASSLVGRGGFAEAF
>TRBV9|TRBJ2-3
ASSATGTGFTDTQY
>TRBV28|TRBJ2-3
ASSSADITDTQY
>TRBV20-1|TRBJ1-5
SAAGGSNQPQH
>TRBV7-2|TRBJ2-4
ASSFRGGAAKNIQY
>TRBV11-2|TRBJ2-1
ASSLDLRGRADNEQF
>TRBV5-1|TRBJ2-7
ASSPTSGGGSYEQY
>TRBV6-1|TRBJ2-7
ASSVEGRNEQY
>TRBV20-1|TRBJ2-3
SATGAPSTDTQY
>TRBV20-1|TRBJ2-1
SALIAGVYNEQF
>TRBV30|TRBJ1-3
AFRGGNTIY
>TRBV12-3/TRBV12-4|TRBJ2-1
ASSLYGAGAGNNEQF